These 13 T cell receptor beta chains were sequenced from one sample in a study of blood T cell repertoires in COVID-19. Generated by immunoSEQ multiplex PCR, the TCRdb table keeps only in-frame clones and is missing some. The sample includes more than 200,000 clones, 75% to 90% of them seen just once. Source material: PBMCs or T cells enriched from blood (not recorded which). Source of these receptors: a woman aged 30 to 39 who had recovered from COVID-19.

As DNA, the CDR3 is TGTGCCAGCAGCGAACCCAGGGTTCCAGCCCTCTCTGGAAACACCATATATTTT. Its protein is CASSEPRVPALSGNTIYF. The chain is built from TRBV28 and TRBJ1-3; TRBD1 might be the D (5 bases). The germline V gene encodes CDR1 MDHEN and CDR2 SYDVKM. Trimming pared 6 bases from V and 0 bases from J, leaving 21 bases between. The CDR3 consists of 18 residues.

V gene TRBV28 combines with J gene TRBJ1-5; no definite D call. V was cut by 3 bases and J by 7 bases, with 10 bases left in between. Germline CDR1 reads MDHEN; CDR2 reads SYDVKM. This CDR3 contains 13 residues. The CDR3 here is CASSLRGPQPQHF. In DNA form, the CDR3 reads TGTGCCAGCAGTTTGAGAGGCCCCCAGCCCCAGCATTTT. The variable domain in full, completed from reference TRBV28 and TRBJ1-5, reads DVKVTQSSRYLVKRTGEKVFLECVQDMDHENMFWYRQDPGLGLRLIYFSYDVKMKEKGDIPEGYSVSREKKERFSLILESASTNQTSMYLCASSLRGPQPQHFGDGTRLSIL.

This rearrangement joins TRBV15 to TRBJ2-7; 7 positions match TRBD1. Germline loops: CDR1 LNHNV, CDR2 YYDKDF (reference sequence). The CDR3 covers 17 residues. The V gene end was trimmed by 1 base and the J gene end by 5 bases; junction bases not matched to a gene: 14. The CDR3 DNA sequence: TGTGCCACCAGCAGAGGACAGGGTCCCCGTCAACTGGACGAGCAGTACTTC. Translating gives CATSRGQGPRQLDEQYF.

This clone appeared a single time. CDR3 bases: TGCGCCAGCAGCCAAGGGTACCAGGGTTGGAACACTGAAGCTTTCTTT. It is translated as CASSQGYQGWNTEAFF. The J gene is TRBJ1-1, the V gene TRBV4-1; a weak D match, TRBD1 (5 bases). CDR3 length equals 16 residues. Trimming removed 1 base from V and 1 base from J, with 13 bases in between. Looked up from germline, CDR1 is MGHRA and CDR2 is YSYEKL.

This clone was seen just once. The chain uses TRBV30 and TRBJ1-5, with 8 bases matching TRBD1. Trimming at V came to 2 bases and at J to 5 bases, leaving 5 bases not matched to a gene. This CDR3 has 14 amino acids. Germline CDR1 reads GTSNPN; CDR2 reads SVGIG (reference sequence). CDR3 region: CAWSSDRAHQPQHF. The CDR3 DNA reads TGTGCCTGGAGTTCGGACAGGGCGCATCAGCCCCAGCATTTT.

The chain couples TRBV27 to TRBJ2-1, with TRBD2 matching over 9 bases. Germline lookup yields CDR1 MNHEY and CDR2 SMNVEV (reference sequence). Trimming at V came to 5 bases and at J to 6 bases, leaving 17 bases not matched to a gene. The CDR3 extends over 18 amino acids. CDR3 sequence: CASSARLAERGWGNEQFF. CDR3 in DNA: TGTGCCAGCAGTGCCAGACTAGCGGAGCGGGGATGGGGCAATGAGCAGTTCTTC.

V gene TRBV28 combines with J gene TRBJ2-2; 16 nucleotides agree with TRBD2. The CDR3 covers 19 residues. V was clipped by 6 bases and J by 4 bases; unmatched bases: 11. Germline V gives CDR1 MDHEN, CDR2 SYDVKM. In nucleotides, the CDR3 is TGTGCCAGCAGGGGATCGGGACTAGCGGGAGGGATGGGCACCGGGGAGCTGTTTTTT. As protein: CASRGSGLAGGMGTGELFF.

The V and J genes are TRBV2 and TRBJ2-1, with TRBD2 as a possible D gene (7 bases). Germline assignment: CDR1 SNHLY and CDR2 FYNNEI. The CDR3 covers 14 residues. Trimming cost V 10 bases and J 13 bases, with 26 bases left between them. CDR3 DNA sequence: TGTGCCACCTCCTTGGGGTCGGGGGGCGCGGGTCAGTTCTTC. It specifies CATSLGSGGAGQFF. Complete variable domain (other parts from reference TRBV2 and TRBJ2-1): EPEVTQTPSHQVTQMGQEVILRCVPISNHLYFYWYRQILGQKVEFLVSFYNNEISEKSEIFDDQFSVERPDGSNFTLKIRSTKLEDSAMYFCATSLGSGGAGQFFGPGTRLTVL.

The chain couples TRBV28 to TRBJ1-2; 10 nucleotides align to TRBD1. With 6 bases clipped from V and 8 bases from J, the junction kept 9 bases outside the gene matches. Germline lookup yields CDR1 MDHEN and CDR2 SYDVKM. This CDR3 spans 14 amino acids. CDR3 region: CASRPTGGAHGYTF. The CDR3 DNA follows: TGTGCCAGCAGACCGACAGGGGGCGCGCACGGCTACACCTTC.

The table lists this clone with a few counts. The chain recombines TRBV27 with TRBJ2-1; 9 nucleotides agree with TRBD2. Per the germline V gene, CDR1 is MNHEY and CDR2 is SMNVEV (reference sequence). V was pared by 4 bases and J by 10 bases, with 17 bases of the junction left unmatched. This CDR3 comprises 17 residues. This chain's CDR3 is CASSSGLALRGQWEQFF. CDR3 nucleotides: TGTGCCAGCAGTTCGGGACTAGCTTTACGAGGACAATGGGAGCAGTTCTTC.

The rearrangement joins TRBV24-1 to TRBJ2-7, with TRBD1 identical over 12 bases. The CDR3 has 15 residues. The trim removed 5 bases at V and 3 bases at J, leaving 4 bases unmatched. CDR1 is KGHDR, CDR2 SFDVKD, per germline. CDR3 DNA: TGTGCCACCAGTGGGGGGACAGGGGGCCGCTACGAGCAGTACTTC. Protein: CATSGGTGGRYEQYF.

V and J are TRBV5-4 and TRBJ2-5; TRBD1 matches 11 bases. V shed 4 bases and J 5 bases; nucleotides not matched to a gene: 7. This CDR3 has 15 amino acids. The germline CDR1 and CDR2 sequences are SGHNT and YYREEE (reference sequence). The CDR3 region has the DNA TGTGCCAGCAGCCGCCGGACAGGGGGCCGGGAGACCCAGTACTTC. Translating gives CASSRRTGGRETQYF.

The chain joins TRBV7-6 to TRBJ2-7; 9 positions match TRBD2. The V gene end was trimmed by 0 bases and the J gene end by 0 bases; junction bases not matched to a gene: 9. Germline assignment: CDR1 SGHVS and CDR2 FNYEAQ. The CDR3 is made up of 18 amino acids. CDR3 residues: CASSLAVPSGTLSYEQYF. Here the CDR3 DNA reads TGTGCCAGCAGCTTAGCTGTTCCTAGCGGGACTCTCTCCTACGAGCAGTACTTC.